Presented here are 16 T cell receptor beta chains from one specimen sequenced in a study of blood T cells in healthy people across ages. The use of a sample-barcoded 5' primer and a J-beta primer mix characterized a second PCR of about 7 to 12 cycles. TCRdb re-derived calls from the 5' RACE reads in MiXCR, one entry per CDR3 protein. Here the sample spans around 1,700,000 distinct CDR3 sequences, roughly 27% being singletons. Sequencing was performed on blood. The source of these receptors is a woman aged 30 to 39 in good health.

This clonotype has ten or more counts. The chain recombines TRBV7-3 with TRBJ1-2, with D possibly matching TRBD1 (5 bases). The CDR3 loop spans 13 amino acids. V was pared by 3 bases and J by 4 bases, with 9 bases between. Germline lookup yields CDR1 SGHTA and CDR2 FQGTGA. CDR3 amino acids: CASSFDSLYGYTF. DNA of the CDR3: TGTGCCAGCAGCTTTGACAGTCTCTATGGCTACACCTTC.

On this clonotype itself: This clone may be a read error of a much larger clone one base away. The chain combines TRBV18 with TRBJ2-4; unclear D gene. The V end was cut by 0 bases, the J end by 5 bases, with 8 bases between. The germline V gene has CDR1 KGHSH and CDR2 LQKENI. There are 14 residues in the CDR3. CDR3 sequence (DNA): TGTGCCAGCTCACCACCGAGCGTTGAAAACATTCAGTACTTC. This sequence encodes CASSPPSVENIQYF.

The rearrangement links TRBV20-1 to TRBJ1-3, with no clear D. V shed 6 bases and J shed 0 bases, with 12 bases lying between them. Germline V gene sequence: CDR1 DFQATT, CDR2 SNEGSKA (reference sequence). This CDR3 spans 14 amino acids. CDR3 amino acids: CSAPGFPSGNTIYF. Here the CDR3 DNA reads TGCAGTGCGCCCGGGTTCCCCTCTGGAAACACCATATATTTT.

This clonotype was observed many times. The rearrangement uses TRBV6-6 and TRBJ2-7; TRBD2 matches at 7 bases. The J segment lost 6 bases and the V segment lost 6 bases, leaving 8 bases of the junction unmatched. Germline assignment: CDR1 MNHNY and CDR2 SVGAGI (reference sequence). The CDR3 spans 13 residues. The CDR3 sequence is CASRVPGGSEQYF. CDR3 bases: TGTGCCAGCAGGGTTCCTGGCGGGAGCGAGCAGTACTTC.

This clonotype was counted many times. The genes are TRBV12-3 or TRBV12-4 and TRBJ2-3, with unresolved D. The V and J ends lost 6 bases and 10 bases respectively, with 20 bases between them. The CDR3 spans 14 residues. CDR3 nucleotides: TGTGCCAGCAGCTTACTTGGAGCGAGTGGGCCGCAGTATTTT. Translated: CASSLLGASGPQYF.

In this sample, this clonotype turned up many times. The genes are TRBV12-3 or TRBV12-4 and TRBJ1-2; D is unresolved. This CDR3 contains 12 residues. Trimming took 3 bases from V and 8 from J, leaving 10 bases between them. CDR3 nucleotide sequence: TGTGCCAGCAGTTTTGGCCAGACCGGCTACACCTTC. Translation: CASSFGQTGYTF.

The rearrangement links TRBV7-2 to TRBJ2-5, with TRBD2 matching over 10 bases. The J segment lost 7 bases and the V segment lost 8 bases, leaving 16 bases of the junction unmatched. CDR1 is SGHTA and CDR2 is FQGNSA in the germline V gene. This CDR3 is built from 16 residues. This CDR3 reads CASVKGPSGGVRTQYF. Written as DNA, the CDR3 is TGTGCCAGCGTCAAGGGCCCGAGCGGGGGGGTTAGGACCCAGTACTTC. Supplemented by reference TRBV7-2 and TRBJ2-5, the full variable domain reads GAGVSQSPSNKVTEKGKDVELRCDPISGHTALYWYRQSLGQGLEFLIYFQGNSAPDKSGLPSDRFSAERTGGSVSTLTIQRTQQEDSAVYLCASVKGPSGGVRTQYFGPGTRLLVL.

The chain uses TRBV9 and TRBJ1-2; unclear D gene. The CDR3 contains 12 residues. The V gene's germline CDR1 is SGDLS and CDR2 YYNGEE. The V gene lost 3 bases and the J gene lost 8 bases, with 11 bases spanning the gap. The CDR3 DNA sequence: TGTGCCAGCAGCGGGAGCTCGTTAGGCTACACCTTC. Translating gives CASSGSSLGYTF.

Concerning this clonotype: It may be a read error: a sequence one base away is much more abundant. The chain recombines TRBV5-6 with TRBJ2-7; D unclear. The CDR3 spans 14 residues. V was shortened by 3 bases and J by 1 base, with 11 bases between the two germline ends. CDR1 and CDR2 (germline): SGHDT, YYEEEE. The CDR3 nucleotides are TGTGCCAGCAGCTGGAGAAGTGGATCCTACGAGCAGTACTTC. Its protein product is CASSWRSGSYEQYF.

The rearrangement joins TRBV7-6 to TRBJ1-2; TRBD1 aligns across 7 bases. The CDR3 totals 15 residues. CDR1 is SGHVS, CDR2 FNYEAQ, per germline. With 5 bases clipped from V and 6 bases from J, the junction kept 12 bases outside the gene matches. CDR3 sequence: CASSPRRGLTDGYTF. The CDR3 nucleotides read TGTGCCAGCAGCCCACGAAGGGGGCTGACGGATGGCTACACCTTC.

In DNA, the CDR3 is TGTGCCAGCAGCTCTCCGTCAGAGAACACTGAAGCTTTCTTT. Amino acid sequence: CASSSPSENTEAFF. The chain uses TRBV21-1 and TRBJ1-1. TRBV21-1 is reported as a pseudogene. The CDR3 totals 14 residues.

This clonotype was seen at least ten times. This chain joins TRBV7-8 and TRBJ2-5; TRBD1 agrees at 8 bases. CDR1 is SGHVS, CDR2 FQNEAQ, per germline. The CDR3 is 15 amino acids. The V gene end was trimmed by 5 bases and the J gene end by 5 bases; junction bases not matched to a gene: 10. The CDR3 sequence is CASSLDRGGRETQYF. The CDR3 DNA reads TGTGCCAGCAGCCTCGACAGGGGTGGTAGGGAGACCCAGTACTTC.

This clonotype has ten or more counts. The rearrangement links TRBV25-1 to TRBJ2-1; 13 bases fit TRBD2. This CDR3 has 14 residues. The V gene's germline CDR1 is MGHDK and CDR2 SYGVNS. V trimming: 7 bases; J trimming: 8 bases; junction bases outside the gene matches: 5. As DNA, the CDR3 is TGTGCCAGCACCACCGGGACTAGCGGGGATGAGCAGTTCTTC. Translation: CASTTGTSGDEQFF.

In this sample, this clonotype turned up a few times. The chain is built from TRBV5-1 and TRBJ1-2, with D perhaps matching TRBD1 (5 bases). The ends were cut back, 2 bases at V and 6 bases at J, with 17 bases in the middle. CDR1 and CDR2 (germline): SGHRS, YFSETQ. CDR3 size: 15 residues. CDR3 sequence reads: CASSFFPGEVDGYTF. The CDR3 bases are TGCGCCAGCAGCTTTTTCCCGGGGGAGGTGGATGGCTACACCTTC.

A few counts support this clonotype. V and J are TRBV9 and TRBJ2-7; D is unclear. Trimming shortened V by 5 bases and J by 2 bases, and 11 bases separated the two germline ends. The CDR3 length is 13 residues. Germline assignment: CDR1 SGDLS and CDR2 YYNGEE. Here the CDR3 DNA reads TGTGCCAGCAGTGTCGACAATACCTACGAGCAGTACTTC. Protein: CASSVDNTYEQYF. Full variable domain (rest looked up from reference TRBV9 and TRBJ2-7): DSGVTQTPKHLITATGQRVTLRCSPRSGDLSVYWYQQSLDQGLQFLIQYYNGEERAKGNILERFSAQQFPDLHSELNLSSLELGDSALYFCASSVDNTYEQYFGPGTRLTVT.

This clonotype was seen only a few times. This chain links TRBV5-1 with TRBJ2-5; D is possibly TRBD1 (6 bases). The CDR3 has 15 amino acids. Between the trimmed V and J ends, which lost 4 bases and 5 bases, there was a span of 18 bases. Germline V gene data show CDR1 as SGHRS and CDR2 as YFSETQ. CDR3 bases: TGCGCCAGCAGCAGGCTCGGTGGGACATGGGAGACCCAGTACTTC. Its protein product is CASSRLGGTWETQYF.